The clone carrying this TCR beta chain was seen ten or more times. Its antigen is unknown. This entry comes from a study of molecular identifiers for immune sequencing clone quantification. TCRdb called the PCR reads again in MiXCR, with one record for every CDR3 protein. The repertoire includes 80,000 to 95,000 distinct CDR3 sequences, 15% to 20% of them detected once, and about 0.85% sits in the top ten. V was clipped by 2 bases and J by 6 bases, with 15 bases between them. The CDR3 loop spans 15 amino acids. The germline CDR1 and CDR2 sequences are LGHNT and FRNRAP. Overall study results and limits: It was shown that clones above 20 RNA copies held over 97% of effector molecules, but under 1% in naive cells.

The clonotype comes from a human donor in good health. Some libraries in this study had Jurkat cell RNA spiked in. This rearrangement joins TRBV12-5 to TRBJ2-3; tentatively, D is TRBD2 (6 bases). Sample: naive CD8+ T cells from blood, with Jurkat cell RNA spiked in. Subset here: FACS-sorted CD8+CD4-CCR7+CD45RA+ naive T cells. Here the CDR3 reads CASGLWRGGQDTQYF. Here the CDR3 DNA reads TGTGCTAGTGGTTTGTGGAGGGGCGGGCAGGATACGCAGTATTTT.